This T cell receptor (beta chain) is from a study of T cell changes during pregnancy in multiple sclerosis. Method: immunoSEQ multiplex PCR; TCRdb's copy keeps in-frame clones and lacks some. The table has fewer than 30,000 clones, 85% to 90% seen once; the top ten hold roughly 8.3%. CDR1 and CDR2 from the germline V gene are LGHNA and YSLEER. This CDR3 comprises 11 residues. Trimming stripped 1 base from V and 10 bases from J, with 4 bases between. This rearrangement joins TRBV4-3 to TRBJ1-4; D is undetermined. This receptor was identified in a female donor with multiple sclerosis, enrolled in a pregnancy study. The starting material was CD8+ T cells from peripheral blood mononuclear cells, obtained in the second trimester of pregnancy. The chain's CDR3 is CASSQAGKLFF. Written as DNA, the CDR3 is TGCGCCAGCAGCCAAGCGGGAAAACTGTTTTTT.